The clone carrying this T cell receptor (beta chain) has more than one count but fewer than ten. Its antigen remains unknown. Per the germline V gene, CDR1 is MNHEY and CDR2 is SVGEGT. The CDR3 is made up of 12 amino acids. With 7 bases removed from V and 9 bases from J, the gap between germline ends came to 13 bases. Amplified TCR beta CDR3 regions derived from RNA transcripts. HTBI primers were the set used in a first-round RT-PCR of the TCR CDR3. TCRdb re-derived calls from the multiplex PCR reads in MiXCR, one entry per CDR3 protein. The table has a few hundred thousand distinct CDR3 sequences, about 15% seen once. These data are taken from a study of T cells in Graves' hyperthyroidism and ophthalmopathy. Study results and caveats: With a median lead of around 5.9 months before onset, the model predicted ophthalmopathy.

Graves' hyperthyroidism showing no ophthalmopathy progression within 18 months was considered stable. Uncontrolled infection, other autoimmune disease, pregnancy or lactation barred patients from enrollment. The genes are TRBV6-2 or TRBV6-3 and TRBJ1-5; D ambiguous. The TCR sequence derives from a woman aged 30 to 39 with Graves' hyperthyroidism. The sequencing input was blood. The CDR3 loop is CASTEGTWPQHF. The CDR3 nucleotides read TGTGCCAGCACGGAGGGAACGTGGCCCCAGCATTTT.